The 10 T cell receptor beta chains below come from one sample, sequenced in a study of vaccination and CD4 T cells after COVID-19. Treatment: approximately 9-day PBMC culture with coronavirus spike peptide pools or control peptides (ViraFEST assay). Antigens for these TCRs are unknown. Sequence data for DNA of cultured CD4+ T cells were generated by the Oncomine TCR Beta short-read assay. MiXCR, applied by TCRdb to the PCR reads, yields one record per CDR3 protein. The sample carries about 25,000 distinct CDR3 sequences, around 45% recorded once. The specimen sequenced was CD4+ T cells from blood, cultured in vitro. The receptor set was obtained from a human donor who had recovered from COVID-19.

CDR3 residues: CASSPDRRETQYF. Here the CDR3 DNA reads TGTGCCAGCAGCCCTGATCGGAGGGAGACCCAGTACTTC. The chain couples TRBV5-4 to TRBJ2-5; maybe TRBD2 (5 bases). CDR3 length: 13 residues. Germline V CDR1 and CDR2: SGHNT, YYREEE (reference sequence). Trimming left V 4 bases short and J 5 bases short, with 12 bases between.

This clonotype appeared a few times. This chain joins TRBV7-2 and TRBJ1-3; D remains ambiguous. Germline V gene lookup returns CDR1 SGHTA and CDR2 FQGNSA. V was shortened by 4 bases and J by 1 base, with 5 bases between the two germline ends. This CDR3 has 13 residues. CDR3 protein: CASSYSSGNTIYF. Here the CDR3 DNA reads TGTGCCAGCAGCTACTCATCTGGAAACACCATATATTTT.

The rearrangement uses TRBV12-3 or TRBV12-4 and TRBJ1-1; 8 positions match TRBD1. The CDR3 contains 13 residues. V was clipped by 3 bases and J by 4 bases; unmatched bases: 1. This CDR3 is CASSLDRVTEAFF. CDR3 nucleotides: TGTGCCAGCAGTTTGGACAGGGTCACTGAAGCTTTCTTT.

The CDR3, as DNA: TGTGCCAGCAGCCTCGGACAGATTTGGGATGGCTACACCTTC. This gives the protein CASSLGQIWDGYTF. The chain recombines TRBV5-4 with TRBJ1-2; TRBD1 is a possible D gene (6 bases). This CDR3 has 14 amino acids. Germline V gene lookup returns CDR1 SGHNT and CDR2 YYREEE (reference sequence). With 4 bases removed from V and 6 bases from J, the gap between germline ends came to 16 bases.

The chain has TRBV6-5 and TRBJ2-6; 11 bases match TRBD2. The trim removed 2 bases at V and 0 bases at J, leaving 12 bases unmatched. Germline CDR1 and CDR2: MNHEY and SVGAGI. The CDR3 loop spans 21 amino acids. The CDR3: CASSYPQEMTSGVSGANVLTF. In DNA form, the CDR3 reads TGTGCCAGCAGTTACCCCCAAGAGATGACTAGCGGGGTCTCTGGGGCCAACGTCCTGACTTTC.

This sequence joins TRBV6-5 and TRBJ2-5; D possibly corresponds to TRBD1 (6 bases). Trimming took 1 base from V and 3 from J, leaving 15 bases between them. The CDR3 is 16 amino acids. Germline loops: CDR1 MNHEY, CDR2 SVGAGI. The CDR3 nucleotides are TGTGCCAGCAGTTACTTTTTCGGGACAACGAAAGAGACCCAGTACTTC. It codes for CASSYFFGTTKETQYF.

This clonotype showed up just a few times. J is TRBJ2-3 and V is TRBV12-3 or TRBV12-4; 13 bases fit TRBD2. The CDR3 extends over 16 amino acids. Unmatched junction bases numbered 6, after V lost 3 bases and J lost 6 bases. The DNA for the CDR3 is TGTGCCAGCAGTTTTCCCGGGACTAGCGGGGTTGATACGCAGTATTTT. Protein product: CASSFPGTSGVDTQYF.

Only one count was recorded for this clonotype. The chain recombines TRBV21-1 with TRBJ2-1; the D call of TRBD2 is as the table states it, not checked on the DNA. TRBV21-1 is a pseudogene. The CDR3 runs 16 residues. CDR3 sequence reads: CASGTSQPREGNEQFF. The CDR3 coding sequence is TGTGCCAGCGGGACTAGCCAGCCAAGAGAGGGCAATGAGCAGTTCTTC.

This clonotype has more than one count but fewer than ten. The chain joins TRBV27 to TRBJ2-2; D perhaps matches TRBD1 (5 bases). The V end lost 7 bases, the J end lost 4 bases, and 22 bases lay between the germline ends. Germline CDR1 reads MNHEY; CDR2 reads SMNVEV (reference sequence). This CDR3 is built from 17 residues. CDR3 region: CASTPDSGRPGTGELFF. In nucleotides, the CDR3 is TGTGCCAGCACCCCTGACTCAGGGCGACCTGGCACCGGGGAGCTGTTTTTT.

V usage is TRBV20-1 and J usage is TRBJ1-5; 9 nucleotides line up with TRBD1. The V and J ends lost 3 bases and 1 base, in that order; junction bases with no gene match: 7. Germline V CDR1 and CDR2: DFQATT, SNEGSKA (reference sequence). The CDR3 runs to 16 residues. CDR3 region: CSARNPDRGSNQPQHF. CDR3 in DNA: TGCAGTGCTAGGAACCCGGACAGGGGCAGCAATCAGCCCCAGCATTTT.